These T cell receptor beta chains were read from a single sample in a study of CD8 T cells in Susac syndrome. TCRdb re-called the immunoSEQ multiplex PCR reads with MiXCR, one entry per CDR3 protein. The sample carries 40,000 to 55,000 distinct CDR3 sequences, 93% recorded once. The sample taken for sequencing was CD8+ T cells from PBMCs. The receptors were sampled from a human donor with multiple sclerosis. Each CDR3 is given with its conserved first and last residue. The D gene is left open where the match is weak. The listing skips clone size in some rows; elsewhere it reads once, few, many or a size class.

size: once
V: TRBV15
D: NA
J: TRBJ2-7
CDR3: CATSREGDRIYYEQYF
DNA: TGTGCCACCAGCAGAGAAGGTGACAGAATCTACTACGAGCAGTACTTC

size: NA
V: TRBV6-5
D: NA
J: TRBJ1-4
CDR3: CASSYDPVTNEKLFF
DNA: TGTGCCAGCAGTTACGACCCGGTGACTAATGAAAAACTGTTTTTT

size: few
V: TRBV5-6
D: NA
J: TRBJ2-7
CDR3: CASSWGVSYEQYF
DNA: TGTGCCAGCAGCTGGGGGGTTTCCTACGAGCAGTACTTC

size: NA
V: TRBV21-1
D: NA
J: TRBJ2-2
CDR3: CASSTQGTENTGELFF
DNA: TGTGCCAGCAGCACCCAGGGGACAGAGAACACCGGGGAGCTGTTTTTT

size: NA
V: TRBV25-1
D: NA
J: TRBJ2-2
CDR3: CASSESRAGELFF
DNA: TGTGCCAGCAGTGAATCAAGGGCAGGGGAGCTGTTTTTT

size: NA
V: TRBV29-1
D: NA
J: TRBJ1-1
CDR3: CSVPGTEAFF
DNA: TGCAGCGTCCCCGGCACTGAAGCTTTCTTT

size: once
V: TRBV30
D: NA
J: TRBJ2-2
CDR3: CAWSLPYTGELFF
DNA: TGTGCCTGGAGCCTTCCTTACACCGGGGAGCTGTTTTTT

size: NA
V: TRBV14
D: NA
J: TRBJ1-3
CDR3: CASSQDRTGNTIYF
DNA: TGTGCCAGCAGCCAAGATAGGACGGGAAACACCATATATTTT

size: once
V: TRBV30
D: NA
J: TRBJ2-2
CDR3: CAWSITTGELFF
DNA: TGTGCCTGGAGTATAACCACCGGGGAGCTGTTTTTT

size: NA
V: TRBV2
D: NA
J: TRBJ1-1
CDR3: CASSEGRRGAFF
DNA: TGTGCCAGCAGCGAAGGACGGAGGGGAGCTTTCTTT

size: NA
V: TRBV5-6
D: NA
J: TRBJ2-7
CDR3: CASSPLGTEQYF
DNA: TGTGCCAGCAGCCCGCTTGGTACCGAGCAGTACTTC

size: NA
V: TRBV7-9
D: NA
J: TRBJ1-2
CDR3: CASRAGKGGLGYTF
DNA: TGTGCCAGCAGAGCCGGGAAAGGGGGACTTGGCTACACCTTC

size: NA
V: TRBV7-9
D: NA
J: TRBJ1-2
CDR3: CASSLLDGYGYTF
DNA: TGTGCCAGCAGCTTACTCGACGGCTATGGCTACACCTTC

size: NA
V: TRBV6-5
D: NA
J: TRBJ1-6
CDR3: CASSWAPDNSPLHF
DNA: TGTGCCAGCAGTTGGGCCCCGGACAATTCACCCCTCCACTTT

size: NA
V: TRBV29-1
D: NA
J: TRBJ2-5
CDR3: CSAHREQETQYF
DNA: TGCAGCGCGCACAGGGAACAAGAGACCCAGTACTTC

size: NA
V: TRBV15
D: TRBD2
J: TRBJ2-5
CDR3: CATCSGGESETQYF
DNA: TGTGCCACCTGCTCGGGAGGAGAAAGTGAGACCCAGTACTTC